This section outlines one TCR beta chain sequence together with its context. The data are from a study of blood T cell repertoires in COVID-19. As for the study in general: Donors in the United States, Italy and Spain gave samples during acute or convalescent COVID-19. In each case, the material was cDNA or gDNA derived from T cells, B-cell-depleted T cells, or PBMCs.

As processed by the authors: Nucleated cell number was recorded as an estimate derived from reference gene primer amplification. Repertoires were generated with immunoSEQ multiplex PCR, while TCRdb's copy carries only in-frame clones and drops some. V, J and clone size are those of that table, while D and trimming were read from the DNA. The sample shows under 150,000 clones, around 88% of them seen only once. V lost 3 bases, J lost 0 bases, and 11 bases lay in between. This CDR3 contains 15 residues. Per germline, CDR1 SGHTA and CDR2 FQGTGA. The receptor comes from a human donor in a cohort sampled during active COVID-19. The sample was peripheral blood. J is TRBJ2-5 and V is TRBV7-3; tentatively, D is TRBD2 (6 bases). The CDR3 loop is CASSLRGTHQETQYF. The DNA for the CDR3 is TGTGCCAGCAGCTTGCGCGGGACTCACCAAGAGACCCAGTACTTC.